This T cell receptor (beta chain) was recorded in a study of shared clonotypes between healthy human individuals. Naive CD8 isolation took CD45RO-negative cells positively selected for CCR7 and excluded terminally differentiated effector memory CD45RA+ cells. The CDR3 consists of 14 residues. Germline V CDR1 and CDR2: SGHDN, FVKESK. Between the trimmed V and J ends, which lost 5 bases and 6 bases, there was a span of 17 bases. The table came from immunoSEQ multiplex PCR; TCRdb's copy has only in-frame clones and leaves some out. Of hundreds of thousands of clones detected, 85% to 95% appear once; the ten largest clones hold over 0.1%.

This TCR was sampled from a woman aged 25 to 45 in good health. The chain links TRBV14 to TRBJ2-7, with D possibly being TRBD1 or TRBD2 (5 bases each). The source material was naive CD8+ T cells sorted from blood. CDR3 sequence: CASSITGALGEQYF. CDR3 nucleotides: TGTGCCAGCAGCATAACCGGGGCCCTGGGCGAGCAGTACTTC.